This TCR beta chain was found in a study of blood T cell repertoires in COVID-19. Turning to the study itself: PBMCs, B-cell-depleted T cells, or T cells provided the cDNA or gDNA that made up the material.

The CDR3 has 15 residues. CDR1 and CDR2 from the germline V gene are LGHDT and YNNKEL (reference sequence). The ends were cut back, 1 base at V and 6 bases at J, with 13 bases in the middle. Clones were sequenced by immunoSEQ multiplex PCR, and TCRdb holds only the in-frame ones, with some missing. The sample contains around 25,000 clones, approximately 88% of which appear only once. This chain connects TRBV3-1 (or the pseudogene TRBV3-2) to TRBJ2-1; no clear D gene. The origin of this receptor is a man aged 65 to 79 in a cohort sampled during active COVID-19. The source material was peripheral blood. This chain's CDR3 is CASSQGGLNANEQFF. The CDR3 DNA reads TGTGCCAGCAGCCAAGGTGGCTTGAACGCCAATGAGCAGTTCTTC.